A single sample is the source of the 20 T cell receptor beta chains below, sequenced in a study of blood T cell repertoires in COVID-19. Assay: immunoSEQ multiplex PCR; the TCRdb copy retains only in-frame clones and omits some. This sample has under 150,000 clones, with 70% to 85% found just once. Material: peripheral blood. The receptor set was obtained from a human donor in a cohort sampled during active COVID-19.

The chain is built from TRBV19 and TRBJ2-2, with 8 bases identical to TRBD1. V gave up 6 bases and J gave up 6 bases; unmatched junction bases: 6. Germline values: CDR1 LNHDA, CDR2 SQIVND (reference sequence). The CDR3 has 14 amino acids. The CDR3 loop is CASRWTGLAGELFF. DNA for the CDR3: TGTGCCAGTAGGTGGACAGGGTTAGCCGGGGAGCTGTTTTTT.

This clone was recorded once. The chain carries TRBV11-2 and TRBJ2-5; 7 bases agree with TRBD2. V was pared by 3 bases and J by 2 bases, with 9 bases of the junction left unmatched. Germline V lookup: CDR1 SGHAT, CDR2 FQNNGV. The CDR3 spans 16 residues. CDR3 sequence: CASSFGGTNIQETQYF. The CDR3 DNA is TGTGCCAGCAGCTTCGGGGGGACGAACATACAAGAGACCCAGTACTTC.

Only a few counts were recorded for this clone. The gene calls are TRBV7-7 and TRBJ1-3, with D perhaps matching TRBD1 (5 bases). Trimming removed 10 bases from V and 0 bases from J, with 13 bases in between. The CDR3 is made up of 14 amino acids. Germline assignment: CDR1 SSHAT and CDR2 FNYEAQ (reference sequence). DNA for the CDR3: TGTGCCACTTGGCAGGGCAGCTCTGGAAACACCATATATTTT. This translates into CATWQGSSGNTIYF.

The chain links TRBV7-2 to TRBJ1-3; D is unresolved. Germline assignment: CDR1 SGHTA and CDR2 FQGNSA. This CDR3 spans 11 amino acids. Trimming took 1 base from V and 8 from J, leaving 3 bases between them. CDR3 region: CASSLGDTIYF. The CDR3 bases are TGTGCCAGCAGCTTAGGAGACACCATATATTTT. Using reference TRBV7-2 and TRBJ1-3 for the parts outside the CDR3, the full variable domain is GAGVSQSPSNKVTEKGKDVELRCDPISGHTALYWYRQSLGQGLEFLIYFQGNSAPDKSGLPSDRFSAERTGGSVSTLTIQRTQQEDSAVYLCASSLGDTIYFGEGSWLTVV.

The CDR3 is CASSSGPGLANHEQYF. CDR3 coding DNA: TGCGCCAGCAGCTCCGGGCCGGGACTAGCTAACCACGAGCAGTACTTC. This chain uses TRBV5-1 with TRBJ2-7; TRBD2 agrees at 9 bases. CDR1 is SGHRS, CDR2 YFSETQ, per germline. CDR3 length: 16 residues. V dropped 3 bases and J dropped 5; count of bases not matched to a gene: 12.

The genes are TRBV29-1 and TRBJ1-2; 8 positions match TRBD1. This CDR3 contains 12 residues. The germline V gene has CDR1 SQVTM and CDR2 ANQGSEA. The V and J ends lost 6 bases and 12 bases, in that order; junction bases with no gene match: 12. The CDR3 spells CSVTGQVPAHTF. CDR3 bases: TGCAGCGTCACGGGACAGGTACCAGCCCACACCTTC.

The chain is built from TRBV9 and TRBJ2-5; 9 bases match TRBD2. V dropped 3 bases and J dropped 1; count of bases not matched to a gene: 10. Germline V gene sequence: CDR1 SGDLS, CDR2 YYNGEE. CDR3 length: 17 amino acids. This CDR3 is CASSAEVGRGGQETQYF. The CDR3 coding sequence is TGTGCCAGCAGCGCAGAGGTTGGGCGGGGGGGCCAAGAGACCCAGTACTTC.

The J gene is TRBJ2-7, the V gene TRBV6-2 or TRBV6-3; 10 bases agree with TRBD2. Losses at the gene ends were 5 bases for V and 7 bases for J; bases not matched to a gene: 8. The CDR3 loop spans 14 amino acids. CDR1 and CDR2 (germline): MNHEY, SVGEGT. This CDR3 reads CASSLKLAGREQYF. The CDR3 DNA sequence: TGTGCCAGCAGTCTGAAACTAGCGGGGAGGGAGCAGTACTTC.

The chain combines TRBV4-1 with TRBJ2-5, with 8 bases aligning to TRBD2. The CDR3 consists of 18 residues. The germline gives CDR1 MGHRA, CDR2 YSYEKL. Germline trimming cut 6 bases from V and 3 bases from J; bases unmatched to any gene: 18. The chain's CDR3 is CASRNILDNGGEEETQYF. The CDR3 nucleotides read TGCGCCAGCAGGAACATCCTGGACAACGGGGGGGAGGAAGAGACCCAGTACTTC.

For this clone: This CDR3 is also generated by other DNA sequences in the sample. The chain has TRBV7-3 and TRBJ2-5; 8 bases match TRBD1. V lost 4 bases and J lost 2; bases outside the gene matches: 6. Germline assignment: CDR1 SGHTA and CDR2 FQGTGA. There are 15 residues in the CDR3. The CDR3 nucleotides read TGTGCCAGCAGCTCCGGACAGGGTGGACAAGAGACCCAGTACTTC. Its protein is CASSSGQGGQETQYF.

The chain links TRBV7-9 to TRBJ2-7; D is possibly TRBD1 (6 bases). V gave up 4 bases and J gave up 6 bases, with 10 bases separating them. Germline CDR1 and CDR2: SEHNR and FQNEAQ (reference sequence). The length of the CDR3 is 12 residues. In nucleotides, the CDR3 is TGTGCCAGCAGCTCAACAGGGATCGAGCAGTACTTC. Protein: CASSSTGIEQYF. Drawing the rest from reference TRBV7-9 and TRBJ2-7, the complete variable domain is DTGVSQNPRHKITKRGQNVTFRCDPISEHNRLYWYRQTLGQGPEFLTYFQNEAQLEKSRLLSDRFSAERPKGSFSTLEIQRTEQGDSAMYLCASSSTGIEQYFGPGTRLTVT.

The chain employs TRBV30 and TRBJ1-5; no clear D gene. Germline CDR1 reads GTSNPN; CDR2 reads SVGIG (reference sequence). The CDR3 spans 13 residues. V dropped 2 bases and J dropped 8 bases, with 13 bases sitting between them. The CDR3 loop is CAWSLKAVEPQHF. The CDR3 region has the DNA TGTGCCTGGAGTCTAAAAGCCGTAGAGCCCCAGCATTTT.

The CDR3 DNA is TGCGCCAGCAGCACGGGACAGGCTAACTATGGCTACACCTTC. This translates into CASSTGQANYGYTF. The chain joins TRBV5-1 to TRBJ1-2; 8 bases are a match to TRBD1. This CDR3 contains 14 residues. From germline, CDR1 is SGHRS and CDR2 YFSETQ. Trimming took 4 bases from V and 0 from J; bases not matched to a gene: 2.

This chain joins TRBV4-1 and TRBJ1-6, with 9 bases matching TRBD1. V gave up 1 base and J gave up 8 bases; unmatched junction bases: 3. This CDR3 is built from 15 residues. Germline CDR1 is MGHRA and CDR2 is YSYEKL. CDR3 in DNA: TGCGCCAGCAGCCAAGGGGGACAGGGACATTCACCCCTCCACTTT. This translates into CASSQGGQGHSPLHF.

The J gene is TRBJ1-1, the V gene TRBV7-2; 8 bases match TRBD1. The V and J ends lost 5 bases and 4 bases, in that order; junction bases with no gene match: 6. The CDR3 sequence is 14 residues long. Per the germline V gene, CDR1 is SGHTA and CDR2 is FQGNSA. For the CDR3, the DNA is TGTGCCAGCAGCCCGGACAGGGTGGGCACTGAAGCTTTCTTT. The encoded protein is CASSPDRVGTEAFF.

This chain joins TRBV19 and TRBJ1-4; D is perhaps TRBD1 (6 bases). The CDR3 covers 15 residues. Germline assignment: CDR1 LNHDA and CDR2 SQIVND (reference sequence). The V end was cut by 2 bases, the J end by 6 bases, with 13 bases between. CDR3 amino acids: CASSIIGTPHEKLFF. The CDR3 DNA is TGTGCCAGTAGTATAATTGGGACACCGCATGAAAAACTGTTTTTT. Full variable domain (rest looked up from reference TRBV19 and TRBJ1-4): DGGITQSPKYLFRKEGQNVTLSCEQNLNHDAMYWYRQDPGQGLRLIYYSQIVNDFQKGDIAEGYSVSREKKESFPLTVTSAQKNPTAFYLCASSIIGTPHEKLFFGSGTQLSVL.

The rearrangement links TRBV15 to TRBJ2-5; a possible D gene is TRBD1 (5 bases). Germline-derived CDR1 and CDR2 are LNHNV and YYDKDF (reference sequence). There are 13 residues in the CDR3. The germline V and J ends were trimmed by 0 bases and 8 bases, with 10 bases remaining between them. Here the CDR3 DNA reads TGTGCCACCAGCAGAGATGTAGGGGAAACCCAGTACTTC. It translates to CATSRDVGETQYF.

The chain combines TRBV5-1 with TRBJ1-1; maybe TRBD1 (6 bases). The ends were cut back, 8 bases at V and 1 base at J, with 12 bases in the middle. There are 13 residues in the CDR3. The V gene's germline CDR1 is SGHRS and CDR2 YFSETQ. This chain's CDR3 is CASGATGNTEAFF. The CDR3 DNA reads TGCGCCAGTGGAGCGACAGGGAACACTGAAGCTTTCTTT.

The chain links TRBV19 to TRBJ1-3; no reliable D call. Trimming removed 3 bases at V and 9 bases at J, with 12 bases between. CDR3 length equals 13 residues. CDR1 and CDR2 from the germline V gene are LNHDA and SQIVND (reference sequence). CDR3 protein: CASSMTISGTIYF. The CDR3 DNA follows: TGTGCCAGTAGTATGACGATTTCGGGCACCATATATTTT.

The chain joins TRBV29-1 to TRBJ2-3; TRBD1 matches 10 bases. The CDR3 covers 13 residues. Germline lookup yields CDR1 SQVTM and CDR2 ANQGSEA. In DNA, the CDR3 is TGCAGAGCGGGTGGACAGGGGGCAGATACGCAGTATTTT. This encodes CRAGGQGADTQYF.